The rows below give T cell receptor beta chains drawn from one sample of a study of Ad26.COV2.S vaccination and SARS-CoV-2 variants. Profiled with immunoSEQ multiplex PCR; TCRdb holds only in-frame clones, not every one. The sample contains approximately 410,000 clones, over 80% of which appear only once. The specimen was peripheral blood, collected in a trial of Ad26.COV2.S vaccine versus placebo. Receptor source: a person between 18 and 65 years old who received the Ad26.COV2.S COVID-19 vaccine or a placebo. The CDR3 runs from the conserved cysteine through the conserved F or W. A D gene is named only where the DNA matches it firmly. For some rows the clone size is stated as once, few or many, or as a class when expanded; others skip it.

CDR3 DNA: TGCGCCAGCAGCCTTACAGGGAGCTCAACTAATGAAAAACTGTTTTTT
CDR3 protein: CASSLTGSSTNEKLFF
J gene: TRBJ1-4
clone size: .
D gene: .
CDR3 length: 16
V gene: TRBV5-1

CDR3 DNA: TGTGCCAGCAGCCGTACAGCAGGGCAAGAGACCCAGTACTTC
CDR3 protein: CASSRTAGQETQYF
J gene: TRBJ2-5
clone size: .
D gene: .
CDR3 length: 14
V gene: TRBV3-1/TRBV3-2

CDR3 DNA: TGTGCCAGCAGTTTATCGAGACAGGGCCACAATCAGCCCCAGCATTTT
CDR3 protein: CASSLSRQGHNQPQHF
J gene: TRBJ1-5
clone size: .
D gene: TRBD1
CDR3 length: 16
V gene: TRBV27

CDR3 DNA: TGCGCCAGCAGCATCGGACAGGGGAGGAATGAGCAGTTCTTC
CDR3 protein: CASSIGQGRNEQFF
J gene: TRBJ2-1
clone size: .
D gene: TRBD1
CDR3 length: 14
V gene: TRBV5-1

CDR3 DNA: TGTGCCAGCAGTTTATTAGCGGGGTCAACAGATACGCAGTATTTT
CDR3 protein: CASSLLAGSTDTQYF
J gene: TRBJ2-3
clone size: .
D gene: TRBD2
CDR3 length: 15
V gene: TRBV27

CDR3 DNA: TGTGCCAGCAGTTGGTATGGGACAGGGTCCTCCTACGAGCAGTACTTC
CDR3 protein: CASSWYGTGSSYEQYF
J gene: TRBJ2-7
clone size: .
D gene: TRBD1
CDR3 length: 16
V gene: TRBV28

CDR3 DNA: TGTGCCAGTAGTGTGGGGGGAGTGAACACCGGGGAGCTGTTTTTT
CDR3 protein: CASSVGGVNTGELFF
J gene: TRBJ2-2
clone size: .
D gene: .
CDR3 length: 15
V gene: TRBV19

CDR3 DNA: TGCGCCAGCAGCTTGGCCAAACTAGCGGGGATCTCCTACAATGAGCAGTTCTTC
CDR3 protein: CASSLAKLAGISYNEQFF
J gene: TRBJ2-1
clone size: .
D gene: TRBD2
CDR3 length: 18
V gene: TRBV5-1

CDR3 DNA: TGTGCCACCAGCTCGGGGACGGAGACCCAGTACTTC
CDR3 protein: CATSSGTETQYF
J gene: TRBJ2-5
clone size: .
D gene: .
CDR3 length: 12
V gene: TRBV15

CDR3 DNA: TGTGCCAGTACCGGGACAGGGGGTAATCAGCCCCAGCATTTT
CDR3 protein: CASTGTGGNQPQHF
J gene: TRBJ1-5
clone size: .
D gene: TRBD1
CDR3 length: 14
V gene: TRBV19

CDR3 DNA: TGTGCCAGCAGCGCGACCGTGAGGGAGGAAGCTTTCTTT
CDR3 protein: CASSATVREEAFF
J gene: TRBJ1-1
clone size: .
D gene: .
CDR3 length: 13
V gene: TRBV9

CDR3 DNA: TGCGCCAGCAGCCAAGATCTGGGTTACACTGAAGCTTTCTTT
CDR3 protein: CASSQDLGYTEAFF
J gene: TRBJ1-1
clone size: .
D gene: .
CDR3 length: 14
V gene: TRBV4-1

CDR3 DNA: TGCGCCAGCAGCCACCACCAACCGGGACAGGGGACCTATAATTCACCCCTCCACTTT
CDR3 protein: CASSHHQPGQGTYNSPLHF
J gene: TRBJ1-6
clone size: .
D gene: TRBD1
CDR3 length: 19
V gene: TRBV4-3

CDR3 DNA: TGCGCCAGCAGCCCGGGTATCTCCTACAATGAGCAGTTCTTC
CDR3 protein: CASSPGISYNEQFF
J gene: TRBJ2-1
clone size: .
D gene: .
CDR3 length: 14
V gene: TRBV4-3

CDR3 DNA: TGTGCCAGCAGCGTAAGAGGCAATCAGCCCCAGCATTTT
CDR3 protein: CASSVRGNQPQHF
J gene: TRBJ1-5
clone size: .
D gene: .
CDR3 length: 13
V gene: TRBV9

CDR3 DNA: TGCGCCAGCAGCCAGGTTGGGGCGCGAGGCACTGAAGCTTTCTTT
CDR3 protein: CASSQVGARGTEAFF
J gene: TRBJ1-1
clone size: .
D gene: .
CDR3 length: 15
V gene: TRBV4-1

CDR3 DNA: TGCGCCAGCAGTGAGTCGACTTGGGGGGATATGAACACTGAAGCTTTCTTT
CDR3 protein: CASSESTWGDMNTEAFF
J gene: TRBJ1-1
clone size: few
D gene: .
CDR3 length: 17
V gene: TRBV10-2

CDR3 DNA: TGTGCCAGCAGCTTGGGGGGTGAAGCTTTCTTT
CDR3 protein: CASSLGGEAFF
J gene: TRBJ1-1
clone size: .
D gene: .
CDR3 length: 11
V gene: TRBV5-4

CDR3 DNA: TGCGCCAGCAGCCAAGAGAGGGGGCTCCGGGGGGAGACCCAGTACTTC
CDR3 protein: CASSQERGLRGETQYF
J gene: TRBJ2-5
clone size: .
D gene: .
CDR3 length: 16
V gene: TRBV4-1

CDR3 DNA: TGTGCCAGCAGCCAAGTGACTAGGGGCGAGCAGTACTTC
CDR3 protein: CASSQVTRGEQYF
J gene: TRBJ2-7
clone size: .
D gene: .
CDR3 length: 13
V gene: TRBV3-1/TRBV3-2

CDR3 DNA: TGCGCCAGCAGCTACGCCGGGACAGGGAATGAAAAACTGTTTTTT
CDR3 protein: CASSYAGTGNEKLFF
J gene: TRBJ1-4
clone size: .
D gene: TRBD1
CDR3 length: 15
V gene: TRBV5-1

CDR3 DNA: TGTGCCAGCAGCGTTCAGGGAGATACGCAGTATTTT
CDR3 protein: CASSVQGDTQYF
J gene: TRBJ2-3
clone size: few
D gene: .
CDR3 length: 12
V gene: TRBV7-9

CDR3 DNA: TGTGCCAGCAGTGAAACAAGTTTAAGCAATCAGCCCCAGCATTTT
CDR3 protein: CASSETSLSNQPQHF
J gene: TRBJ1-5
clone size: .
D gene: .
CDR3 length: 15
V gene: TRBV2

CDR3 DNA: TGTGCCACCAGCAGAGGAACGGGACCGTTTATACCCGGGGAGCTGTTTTTT
CDR3 protein: CATSRGTGPFIPGELFF
J gene: TRBJ2-2
clone size: .
D gene: .
CDR3 length: 17
V gene: TRBV15

CDR3 DNA: TGTGCCAGCAGTCCCGTCTCCCCCCGTGAGCAGTTCTTC
CDR3 protein: CASSPVSPREQFF
J gene: TRBJ2-1
clone size: .
D gene: .
CDR3 length: 13
V gene: TRBV12-3/TRBV12-4

CDR3 DNA: TGTGCTAGCAGCCTGGGACTAGCGGGGTCAGGGGGGGCCAACGTCCTGACTTTC
CDR3 protein: CASSLGLAGSGGANVLTF
J gene: TRBJ2-6
clone size: .
D gene: TRBD2
CDR3 length: 18
V gene: TRBV7-7

CDR3 DNA: TGTGCCAGCAGTGACTTGCCGGGTAAGGGAGCAGATACGCAGTATTTT
CDR3 protein: CASSDLPGKGADTQYF
J gene: TRBJ2-3
clone size: .
D gene: .
CDR3 length: 16
V gene: TRBV6-4

CDR3 DNA: TGTGCCAGCTCTGACAGGGGGCAAAAGCCCCAGCATTTT
CDR3 protein: CASSDRGQKPQHF
J gene: TRBJ1-5
clone size: .
D gene: .
CDR3 length: 13
V gene: TRBV21-1

CDR3 DNA: TGTGCCAGCAGTAACAGGGGGATCGATGAGCAGTTCTTC
CDR3 protein: CASSNRGIDEQFF
J gene: TRBJ2-1
clone size: .
D gene: TRBD1
CDR3 length: 13
V gene: TRBV27

CDR3 DNA: TGTGCCAGCAGCGCCGGAGGGCTTAGCAATCAGCCCCAGCATTTT
CDR3 protein: CASSAGGLSNQPQHF
J gene: TRBJ1-5
clone size: .
D gene: .
CDR3 length: 15
V gene: TRBV9

CDR3 DNA: TGTGCCAGCAGCCCAATGCGGGTTAGCGGGGGGTCCAATGAGCAGTTCTTC
CDR3 protein: CASSPMRVSGGSNEQFF
J gene: TRBJ2-1
clone size: .
D gene: TRBD2
CDR3 length: 17
V gene: TRBV5-4

CDR3 DNA: TGCGCCAGCGGTATGGCTAGCCATAATGAGCAGTTCTTC
CDR3 protein: CASGMASHNEQFF
J gene: TRBJ2-1
clone size: .
D gene: .
CDR3 length: 13
V gene: TRBV10-2

CDR3 DNA: TGTGCCAGCAGTAACAGACAGGGGGCCTCGGGAAACACTGAAGCTTTCTTT
CDR3 protein: CASSNRQGASGNTEAFF
J gene: TRBJ1-1
clone size: .
D gene: TRBD1
CDR3 length: 17
V gene: TRBV27

CDR3 DNA: TGTGCCAGCAGTTTCTCCGCGGCGCAGTTCTTC
CDR3 protein: CASSFSAAQFF
J gene: TRBJ2-1
clone size: .
D gene: .
CDR3 length: 11
V gene: TRBV28

CDR3 DNA: TGTGCCAGCTCCCGTGGGGGACAGGACCACTATGGCTACACCTTC
CDR3 protein: CASSRGGQDHYGYTF
J gene: TRBJ1-2
clone size: .
D gene: TRBD1
CDR3 length: 15
V gene: TRBV18

CDR3 DNA: TGTGCCAGCAGTGGCGGAGGGGAGCAGTACTTC
CDR3 protein: CASSGGGEQYF
J gene: TRBJ2-7
clone size: once
D gene: .
CDR3 length: 11
V gene: TRBV27

CDR3 DNA: TGTGCCAGCAGCCGAGACACAGGGGCCGTGTGGGGCTACACCTTC
CDR3 protein: CASSRDTGAVWGYTF
J gene: TRBJ1-2
clone size: .
D gene: TRBD1
CDR3 length: 15
V gene: TRBV7-8

CDR3 DNA: TGCGCCAGCAGTAGGACTAGCCTGGCCGGGGAGCTGTTTTTT
CDR3 protein: CASSRTSLAGELFF
J gene: TRBJ2-2
clone size: .
D gene: TRBD2
CDR3 length: 14
V gene: TRBV10-1

CDR3 DNA: TGTGCCAGCTCACCAGTCAAGGGGAACACTGAAGCTTTCTTT
CDR3 protein: CASSPVKGNTEAFF
J gene: TRBJ1-1
clone size: .
D gene: .
CDR3 length: 14
V gene: TRBV18

CDR3 DNA: TGTGCCAGCAGTTGGGACCGGGGGGCCGGCAATCAGCCCCAGCATTTT
CDR3 protein: CASSWDRGAGNQPQHF
J gene: TRBJ1-5
clone size: .
D gene: .
CDR3 length: 16
V gene: TRBV6-2/TRBV6-3

CDR3 DNA: TGTGCCAGCAGCTTCCTAATTGGGAGCGGGGGGAAGTACCAAGAGACCCAGTACTTC
CDR3 protein: CASSFLIGSGGKYQETQYF
J gene: TRBJ2-5
clone size: .
D gene: TRBD2
CDR3 length: 19
V gene: TRBV3-1/TRBV3-2

CDR3 DNA: TGTGCCAGCAGTGAGAGCGGGGGGGCCGGTAAGACCCAGTACTTC
CDR3 protein: CASSESGGAGKTQYF
J gene: TRBJ2-5
clone size: .
D gene: TRBD2
CDR3 length: 15
V gene: TRBV2

CDR3 DNA: TGCGCCAGCGAGACGGGGAACACTGAAGCTTTCTTT
CDR3 protein: CASETGNTEAFF
J gene: TRBJ1-1
clone size: .
D gene: .
CDR3 length: 12
V gene: TRBV10-2

CDR3 DNA: TGCGCCAGCAGCCCCACTGGAGCTAGCGGGGGGGTCGATACGCAGTATTTT
CDR3 protein: CASSPTGASGGVDTQYF
J gene: TRBJ2-3
clone size: .
D gene: TRBD2
CDR3 length: 17
V gene: TRBV4-3

CDR3 DNA: TGTGCCAGCAGCCCTCGAGGGCACTTGAACACTGAAGCTTTCTTT
CDR3 protein: CASSPRGHLNTEAFF
J gene: TRBJ1-1
clone size: .
D gene: .
CDR3 length: 15
V gene: TRBV9

CDR3 DNA: TGTGCCAGCAGCTTGTATTTTAGCGGGGGGCGCACAGATACGCAGTATTTT
CDR3 protein: CASSLYFSGGRTDTQYF
J gene: TRBJ2-3
clone size: once
D gene: TRBD2
CDR3 length: 17
V gene: TRBV5-6

CDR3 DNA: TGTGCCAGCAGCCGGACAGGGGACGAGACCCAGTACTTC
CDR3 protein: CASSRTGDETQYF
J gene: TRBJ2-5
clone size: .
D gene: TRBD1
CDR3 length: 13
V gene: TRBV7-2

CDR3 DNA: TGTGCCAGTAGTATACTCCAGCTTGGGGCCAACGTCCTGACTTTC
CDR3 protein: CASSILQLGANVLTF
J gene: TRBJ2-6
clone size: few
D gene: .
CDR3 length: 15
V gene: TRBV19

CDR3 DNA: TGTGCCACCAGTGACCATACTAGCCCCTACAATGAGCAGTTCTTC
CDR3 protein: CATSDHTSPYNEQFF
J gene: TRBJ2-1
clone size: .
D gene: .
CDR3 length: 15
V gene: TRBV24-1

CDR3 DNA: TGTGCCAGCAGCTTAGGAGACAGCTATAGCAATCAGCCCCAGCATTTT
CDR3 protein: CASSLGDSYSNQPQHF
J gene: TRBJ1-5
clone size: .
D gene: .
CDR3 length: 16
V gene: TRBV7-2

CDR3 DNA: TGTGCCAGCAGCACCGGGACAGGGATCGGCGAGCAGTACTTC
CDR3 protein: CASSTGTGIGEQYF
J gene: TRBJ2-7
clone size: once
D gene: TRBD1
CDR3 length: 14
V gene: TRBV11-2

CDR3 DNA: TGTGCCAGCTCACTTGAGGTAGGGGCAGGGCCTTACGAGCAGTACTTC
CDR3 protein: CASSLEVGAGPYEQYF
J gene: TRBJ2-7
clone size: .
D gene: .
CDR3 length: 16
V gene: TRBV9

CDR3 DNA: TGTGCCAGTGGAAGTATAGGACAAGTCCGTTGGGCTTTCTTT
CDR3 protein: CASGSIGQVRWAFF
J gene: TRBJ1-1
clone size: once
D gene: .
CDR3 length: 14
V gene: TRBV19